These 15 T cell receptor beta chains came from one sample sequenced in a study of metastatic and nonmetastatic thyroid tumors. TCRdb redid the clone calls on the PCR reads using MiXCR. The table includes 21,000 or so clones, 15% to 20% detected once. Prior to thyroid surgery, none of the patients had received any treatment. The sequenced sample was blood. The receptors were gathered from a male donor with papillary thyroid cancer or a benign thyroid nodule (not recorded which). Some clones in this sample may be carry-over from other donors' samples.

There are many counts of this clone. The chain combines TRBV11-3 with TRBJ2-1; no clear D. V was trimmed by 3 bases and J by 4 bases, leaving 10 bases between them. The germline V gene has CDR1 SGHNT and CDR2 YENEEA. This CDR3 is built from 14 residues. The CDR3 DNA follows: TGTGCCAGCAGCTTTGAGGCCGATTACAATGAGCAGTTCTTC. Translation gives CASSFEADYNEQFF.

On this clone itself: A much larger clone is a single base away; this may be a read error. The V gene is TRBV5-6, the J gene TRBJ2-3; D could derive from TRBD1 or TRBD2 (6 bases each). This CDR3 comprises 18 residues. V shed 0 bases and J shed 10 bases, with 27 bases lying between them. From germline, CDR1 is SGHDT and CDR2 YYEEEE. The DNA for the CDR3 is TGTGCCAGCAGCTTGGGGGGGGCCGGGACGATTTTTGGGGAGGCGCAGTATTTT. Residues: CASSLGGAGTIFGEAQYF.

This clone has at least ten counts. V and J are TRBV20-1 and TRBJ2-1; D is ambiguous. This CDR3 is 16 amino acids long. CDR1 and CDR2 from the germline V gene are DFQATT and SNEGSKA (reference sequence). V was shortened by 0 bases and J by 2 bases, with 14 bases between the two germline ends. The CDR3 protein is CSARDQMPQAYNEQFF. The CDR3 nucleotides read TGCAGTGCTAGAGATCAGATGCCCCAAGCCTACAATGAGCAGTTCTTC.

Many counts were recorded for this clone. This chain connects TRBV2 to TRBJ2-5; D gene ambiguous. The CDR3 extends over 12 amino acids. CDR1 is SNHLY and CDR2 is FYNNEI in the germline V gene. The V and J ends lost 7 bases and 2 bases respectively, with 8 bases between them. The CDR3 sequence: CASKWEQETQYF. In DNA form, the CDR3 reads TGTGCCAGCAAGTGGGAACAAGAGACCCAGTACTTC. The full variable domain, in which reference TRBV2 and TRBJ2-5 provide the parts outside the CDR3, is EPEVTQTPSHQVTQMGQEVILRCVPISNHLYFYWYRQILGQKVEFLVSFYNNEISEKSEIFDDQFSVERPDGSNFTLKIRSTKLEDSAMYFCASKWEQETQYFGPGTRLLVL.

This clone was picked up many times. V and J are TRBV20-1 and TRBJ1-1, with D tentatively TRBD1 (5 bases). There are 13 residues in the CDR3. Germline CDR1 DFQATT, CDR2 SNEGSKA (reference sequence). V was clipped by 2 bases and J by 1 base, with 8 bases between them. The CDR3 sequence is CSARPQGNTEAFF. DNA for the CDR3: TGCAGTGCTAGACCTCAGGGGAACACTGAAGCTTTCTTT.

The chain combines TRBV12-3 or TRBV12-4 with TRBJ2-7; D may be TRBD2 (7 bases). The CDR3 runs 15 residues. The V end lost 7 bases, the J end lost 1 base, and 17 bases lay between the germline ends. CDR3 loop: CASTLGRGRSYEQYF. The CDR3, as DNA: TGTGCCAGCACCCTAGGGCGGGGGCGATCCTACGAGCAGTACTTC.

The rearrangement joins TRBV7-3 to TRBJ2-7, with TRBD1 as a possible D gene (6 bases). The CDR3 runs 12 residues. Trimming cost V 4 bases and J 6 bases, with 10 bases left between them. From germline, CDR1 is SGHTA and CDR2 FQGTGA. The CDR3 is CASSSPRGEQYF. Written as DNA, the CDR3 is TGTGCCAGCAGCTCGCCCAGGGGCGAGCAGTACTTC.

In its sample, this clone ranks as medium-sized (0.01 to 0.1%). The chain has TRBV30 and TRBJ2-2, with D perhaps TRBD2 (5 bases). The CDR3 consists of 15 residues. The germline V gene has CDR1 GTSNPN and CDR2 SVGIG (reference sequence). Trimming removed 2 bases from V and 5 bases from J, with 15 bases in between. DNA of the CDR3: TGTGCCTGGAGTCCCCCGGGATACTATACCGGGGAGCTGTTTTTT. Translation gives CAWSPPGYYTGELFF. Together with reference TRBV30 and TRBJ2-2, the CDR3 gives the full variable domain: SQTIHQWPATLVQPVGSPLSLECTVEGTSNPNLYWYRQAAGRGLQLLFYSVGIGQISSEVPQNLSASRPQDRQFILSSKKLLLSDSGFYLCAWSPPGYYTGELFFGEGSRLTVL.

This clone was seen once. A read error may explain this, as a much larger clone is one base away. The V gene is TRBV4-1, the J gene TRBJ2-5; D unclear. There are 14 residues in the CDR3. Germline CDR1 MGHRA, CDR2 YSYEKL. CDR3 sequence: CASSQLPIQEAQYF. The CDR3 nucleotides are TGCGCCAGCAGCCAGTTACCGATCCAAGAGGCCCAGTACTTC.

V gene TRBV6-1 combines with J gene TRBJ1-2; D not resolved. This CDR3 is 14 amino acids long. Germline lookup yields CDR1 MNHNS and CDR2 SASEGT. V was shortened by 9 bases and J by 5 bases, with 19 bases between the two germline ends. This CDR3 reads CASSPRRGKYGYTF. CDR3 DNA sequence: TGTGCCAGTAGTCCCCGGCGTGGGAAGTATGGCTACACCTTC.

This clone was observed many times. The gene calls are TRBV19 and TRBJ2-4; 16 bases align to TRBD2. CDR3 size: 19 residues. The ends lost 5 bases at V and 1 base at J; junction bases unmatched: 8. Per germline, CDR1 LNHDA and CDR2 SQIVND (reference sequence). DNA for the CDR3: TGTGCCAGTAGTTCCGGGACTAGCGGGGGGGTCTATGCCAAAAACATTCAGTACTTC. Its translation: CASSSGTSGGVYAKNIQYF.

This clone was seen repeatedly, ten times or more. CDR3 in DNA: TGTGCCAGCAGCCAAGATAGCGGGAGAACTCGCACAGATACGCAGTATTTT. This translates into CASSQDSGRTRTDTQYF. V usage is TRBV3-1 and J usage is TRBJ2-3; TRBD2 matches 9 bases. Germline CDR1 reads LGHDT; CDR2 reads YNNKEL (reference sequence). The CDR3 is made up of 17 amino acids. J lost 1 base, V lost 0 bases, and 5 bases had no gene match.

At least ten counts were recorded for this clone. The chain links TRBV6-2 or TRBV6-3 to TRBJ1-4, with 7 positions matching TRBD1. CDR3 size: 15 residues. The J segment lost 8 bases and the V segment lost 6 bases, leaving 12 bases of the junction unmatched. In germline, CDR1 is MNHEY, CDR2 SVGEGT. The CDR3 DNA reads TGTGCCAGCAGGGACCTCGGACAGGACCGCGAAAAACTGTTTTTT. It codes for CASRDLGQDREKLFF.

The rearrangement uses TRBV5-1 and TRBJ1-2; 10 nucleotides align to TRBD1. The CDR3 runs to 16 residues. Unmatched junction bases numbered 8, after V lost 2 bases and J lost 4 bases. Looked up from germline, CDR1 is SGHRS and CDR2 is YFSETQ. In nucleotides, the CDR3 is TGCGCCAGCAGCTTACCGGGACAGGGGACTATCTATGGCTACACCTTC. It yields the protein CASSLPGQGTIYGYTF.

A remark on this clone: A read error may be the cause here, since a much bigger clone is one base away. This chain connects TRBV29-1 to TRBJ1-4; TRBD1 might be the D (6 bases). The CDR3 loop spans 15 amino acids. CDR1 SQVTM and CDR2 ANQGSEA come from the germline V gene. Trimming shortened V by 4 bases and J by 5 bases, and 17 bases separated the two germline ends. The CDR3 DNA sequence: TGCAGCGTTGTCTGGACAGTGGGTTCGAATGAAAAACTGTTTTTT. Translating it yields CSVVWTVGSNEKLFF.